The rows below give T cell receptor beta chains drawn from one sample of a study of post-analysis software for immune sequencing data. MiXCR, run by TCRdb on the PCR reads, gives a single entry per CDR3 protein. Of almost 700,000 distinct CDR3 sequences detected, 55% to 60% appear once; the ten largest clones hold about 11%. Input material: blood. Source of these receptors: a girl aged 2-15 years with multiple sclerosis. CDR3s include the opening cysteine and the closing phenylalanine or tryptophan. A D gene is named only where the DNA matches it firmly. Only part of the rows carry a size: once, few, many, or a class if the clone is expanded.

J gene: TRBJ2-7
V gene: TRBV18
clone size: -
D gene: -
CDR3 DNA: TGTGCCAGCTCACCGACCGTCTCCTACGAGCAGTACTTC
CDR3 protein: CASSPTVSYEQYF

J gene: TRBJ2-5
V gene: TRBV27
clone size: -
D gene: -
CDR3 DNA: TGTGCCAGCAGTTCCCGACCGGGTCTGGAGCAGTACTTC
CDR3 protein: CASSSRPGLEQYF

J gene: TRBJ2-1
V gene: TRBV5-1
clone size: -
D gene: -
CDR3 DNA: TGCGCCAGCTACTCTAGGGATTATGAGCAGTTCTTC
CDR3 protein: CASYSRDYEQFF

J gene: TRBJ2-5
V gene: TRBV9
clone size: -
D gene: TRBD2
CDR3 DNA: TGTGCCAGCAGCTTCCCCGGGACTAGCGGTCGGGAGACCCAGTACTTC
CDR3 protein: CASSFPGTSGRETQYF

J gene: TRBJ2-1
V gene: TRBV7-9
clone size: few
D gene: TRBD1
CDR3 DNA: TGTGCCAGCAGCCCCTGGGGGGACAGGGGGTACAATGAGCAGTTCTTC
CDR3 protein: CASSPWGDRGYNEQFF

J gene: TRBJ2-1
V gene: TRBV10-3
clone size: -
D gene: TRBD1
CDR3 DNA: TGTGCCATCAGCCCCCGGGACAGGGGGCCCAATGAGCAGTTCTTC
CDR3 protein: CAISPRDRGPNEQFF

J gene: TRBJ1-2
V gene: TRBV10-1
clone size: -
D gene: -
CDR3 DNA: TGCGCCAGCAGTGAGTCGGGGGAAAGTTATGGCTACACCTTC
CDR3 protein: CASSESGESYGYTF

J gene: TRBJ1-1
V gene: TRBV28
clone size: few
D gene: -
CDR3 DNA: TGTGCCAGCGGTAGGGAGGTCTTTGAGACTGAAGCTTTCTTT
CDR3 protein: CASGREVFETEAFF

J gene: TRBJ2-1
V gene: TRBV5-1
clone size: few
D gene: -
CDR3 DNA: TGCGCCAGCAGCTTTGATTGGGCGGCCTACAATGAGCAGTTCTTC
CDR3 protein: CASSFDWAAYNEQFF

J gene: TRBJ1-1
V gene: TRBV12-3/TRBV12-4
clone size: -
D gene: -
CDR3 DNA: TGTGCCAGCAGTCCCGTGGGGTCGGGAACTGAAGCTTTCTTT
CDR3 protein: CASSPVGSGTEAFF

J gene: TRBJ2-6
V gene: TRBV7-9
clone size: -
D gene: -
CDR3 DNA: TGTGCCAGCAGCCGAACGAAAAATCGGGGGAACTCTGGGGCCAACGTCCTGACTTTC
CDR3 protein: CASSRTKNRGNSGANVLTF

J gene: TRBJ2-1
V gene: TRBV20-1
clone size: -
D gene: -
CDR3 DNA: TGCAGTGCTCCCCCCCCCTTCTCCTACAATGAGCAGTTCTTC
CDR3 protein: CSAPPPFSYNEQFF

J gene: TRBJ2-3
V gene: TRBV7-2
clone size: -
D gene: -
CDR3 DNA: TGTGCCAGCAGCGCCAACAGGGCCACAGATACGCAGTATTTT
CDR3 protein: CASSANRATDTQYF

J gene: TRBJ2-4
V gene: TRBV7-2
clone size: -
D gene: -
CDR3 DNA: TGTGCCAGCAGCTTACAGAGCGGTTTAGCCAAAAACATTCAGTACTTC
CDR3 protein: CASSLQSGLAKNIQYF

J gene: TRBJ2-5
V gene: TRBV20-1
clone size: -
D gene: TRBD2
CDR3 DNA: TGCAGTGCAGAGCGGGGGGAGGAGACCCAGTACTTC
CDR3 protein: CSAERGEETQYF

J gene: TRBJ2-5
V gene: TRBV2
clone size: -
D gene: -
CDR3 DNA: TGTGCCAGCCTCCTCCCGGGGGTCCAAGAGACCCAGTACTTC
CDR3 protein: CASLLPGVQETQYF

J gene: TRBJ2-3
V gene: TRBV11-2
clone size: -
D gene: TRBD1
CDR3 DNA: TGTGCCAGCAGCGACAGGGTAATGGCAGATACGCAGTATTTT
CDR3 protein: CASSDRVMADTQYF

J gene: TRBJ2-7
V gene: TRBV7-6
clone size: -
D gene: TRBD2
CDR3 DNA: TGTGCCTGCAGCAGACTGACTAGCGGCCCCTACGAGCAGTACTTC
CDR3 protein: CACSRLTSGPYEQYF

J gene: TRBJ2-5
V gene: TRBV24-1
clone size: once
D gene: -
CDR3 DNA: TGTGCCACCAGTGATTCCACAGGGTACTACCCCCAAGAGACCCAGTACTTC
CDR3 protein: CATSDSTGYYPQETQYF

J gene: TRBJ2-1
V gene: TRBV2
clone size: few
D gene: TRBD1
CDR3 DNA: TGTGCCAGCAACGAACAGGGGTTGGACGATGAGCAGTTCTTC
CDR3 protein: CASNEQGLDDEQFF

J gene: TRBJ2-3
V gene: TRBV15
clone size: -
D gene: -
CDR3 DNA: TGTGCCACCAGCAGAGAGGGGACGACGAGGGATACGCAGTATTTT
CDR3 protein: CATSREGTTRDTQYF

J gene: TRBJ2-6
V gene: TRBV27
clone size: -
D gene: -
CDR3 DNA: TGTGCCAGCAGAGATGTCTCTGGGGCCAACGTCCTGACTTTC
CDR3 protein: CASRDVSGANVLTF

J gene: TRBJ1-4
V gene: TRBV20-1
clone size: -
D gene: -
CDR3 DNA: TGCAGTGCTAAGAGGGGGAGGGAAAAACTGTTTTTT
CDR3 protein: CSAKRGREKLFF

J gene: TRBJ2-5
V gene: TRBV12-3/TRBV12-4
clone size: -
D gene: TRBD2
CDR3 DNA: TGTGCCAGCAGTTTCCCCCGGGGGGGATCCCAAGAGACCCAGTACTTC
CDR3 protein: CASSFPRGGSQETQYF

J gene: TRBJ2-1
V gene: TRBV4-3
clone size: -
D gene: TRBD2
CDR3 DNA: TGCGCCAGCAGCCAAGAATGGGATAGCGGGGCCAGCTCCTACAATGAGCAGTTCTTC
CDR3 protein: CASSQEWDSGASSYNEQFF

J gene: TRBJ1-1
V gene: TRBV6-2/TRBV6-3
clone size: -
D gene: -
CDR3 DNA: TGTGCCAGCAGTTACAAGGAGAACACTGAAGCTTTCTTT
CDR3 protein: CASSYKENTEAFF

J gene: TRBJ2-1
V gene: TRBV10-3
clone size: few
D gene: TRBD2
CDR3 DNA: TGTGCCATCAGTGAGTCAGGCCTAGCGGGGGGGTACGAGCAGTTCTTC
CDR3 protein: CAISESGLAGGYEQFF

J gene: TRBJ1-1
V gene: TRBV5-5
clone size: few
D gene: TRBD1
CDR3 DNA: TGTGCCAGCAGCTTCCAGGACAGGGATCGTAATGAAGCTTTCTTT
CDR3 protein: CASSFQDRDRNEAFF

J gene: TRBJ2-5
V gene: TRBV12-3/TRBV12-4
clone size: -
D gene: -
CDR3 DNA: TGTGCCAGCAGACCCGCGGGGGACAGACAAGAGACCCAGTACTTC
CDR3 protein: CASRPAGDRQETQYF

J gene: TRBJ2-1
V gene: TRBV29-1
clone size: -
D gene: TRBD2
CDR3 DNA: TGCAGCGTTTCTAGCGGGACCCCGCATGAGCAGTTCTTC
CDR3 protein: CSVSSGTPHEQFF

J gene: TRBJ1-2
V gene: TRBV28
clone size: few
D gene: TRBD1
CDR3 DNA: TGTGCCAGCAGTTCGCCGGGACAGAGTAACTATGGCTACACCTTC
CDR3 protein: CASSSPGQSNYGYTF

J gene: TRBJ1-2
V gene: TRBV10-3
clone size: few
D gene: TRBD1
CDR3 DNA: TGTGCCATCAGGCCGGACAGGTCCAACTATGGCTACACCTTC
CDR3 protein: CAIRPDRSNYGYTF

J gene: TRBJ2-7
V gene: TRBV5-1
clone size: -
D gene: TRBD1
CDR3 DNA: TGCGCCAGCAGCTTGGGAAGGACAGGGGGCTATCAAGATTACGAGCAGTACTTC
CDR3 protein: CASSLGRTGGYQDYEQYF

J gene: TRBJ2-1
V gene: TRBV10-3
clone size: once
D gene: TRBD2
CDR3 DNA: TGTGCCATCAGCCAAGGACTAGCGGAATACAATGAGCAGTTCTTC
CDR3 protein: CAISQGLAEYNEQFF

J gene: TRBJ2-7
V gene: TRBV3-1
clone size: once
D gene: -
CDR3 DNA: TGTGCCAGCAGCCAAGAACGGTACGAGCAGTACTTC
CDR3 protein: CASSQERYEQYF

J gene: TRBJ2-1
V gene: TRBV12-3/TRBV12-4
clone size: -
D gene: -
CDR3 DNA: TGTGCCAGCAGTTTACTAGCGACCAATGAGCAGTTCTTC
CDR3 protein: CASSLLATNEQFF

J gene: TRBJ2-5
V gene: TRBV29-1
clone size: few
D gene: TRBD2
CDR3 DNA: TGCGCCTCGGGAGGGGGCCAAGAGACCCAGTACTTC
CDR3 protein: CASGGGQETQYF

J gene: TRBJ2-7
V gene: TRBV29-1
clone size: -
D gene: -
CDR3 DNA: TGCAGCGTTAAGACCCTCGCCTACGAGCAGTACTTC
CDR3 protein: CSVKTLAYEQYF

J gene: TRBJ2-7
V gene: TRBV6-6
clone size: few
D gene: -
CDR3 DNA: TGTGCCAGCAGTTACTCTGAGGTACGCTACGAGCAGTACTTC
CDR3 protein: CASSYSEVRYEQYF

J gene: TRBJ2-1
V gene: TRBV7-2
clone size: -
D gene: -
CDR3 DNA: TGTGCCAGCGGTGTGGAAAGGGATCATGAGCAGTTCTTC
CDR3 protein: CASGVERDHEQFF

J gene: TRBJ1-1
V gene: TRBV12-3/TRBV12-4
clone size: few
D gene: -
CDR3 DNA: TGTGCCAGCACGACAGTGAACACTGAAGCTTTCTTT
CDR3 protein: CASTTVNTEAFF

J gene: TRBJ1-1
V gene: TRBV4-1
clone size: -
D gene: TRBD1
CDR3 DNA: TGCGCCAGCAGCCCTCAGGCAGGGGGGGACACTGAAGCTTTCTTT
CDR3 protein: CASSPQAGGDTEAFF

J gene: TRBJ2-1
V gene: TRBV6-2/TRBV6-3
clone size: -
D gene: -
CDR3 DNA: TGTGCCAGCAGTTACCCCGCTAGGTGGAATGAGCAGTTCTTC
CDR3 protein: CASSYPARWNEQFF

J gene: TRBJ2-5
V gene: TRBV4-1
clone size: -
D gene: -
CDR3 DNA: TGCGCCAGCAGCCCCGACCCGGGAACCAAAGAGACCCAGTACTTC
CDR3 protein: CASSPDPGTKETQYF

J gene: TRBJ2-7
V gene: TRBV28
clone size: -
D gene: TRBD1
CDR3 DNA: TGTGCCAGCAGTAGGGGGCCAGCCTACGAGCAGTACTTC
CDR3 protein: CASSRGPAYEQYF

J gene: TRBJ2-1
V gene: TRBV6-2/TRBV6-3
clone size: -
D gene: -
CDR3 DNA: TGTGCCAGCAGTTACTCCACAGGGACCCCCTACAATGAGCAGTTCTTC
CDR3 protein: CASSYSTGTPYNEQFF

J gene: TRBJ2-3
V gene: TRBV14
clone size: -
D gene: -
CDR3 DNA: TGTGCCAGCAGCCAAGAAGGCGGCCGCACAGATACGCAGTATTTT
CDR3 protein: CASSQEGGRTDTQYF

J gene: TRBJ1-2
V gene: TRBV20-1
clone size: -
D gene: -
CDR3 DNA: TGCAGTGCTAGAGAAGGCGGATATGGCTACACCTTC
CDR3 protein: CSAREGGYGYTF

J gene: TRBJ2-7
V gene: TRBV20-1
clone size: -
D gene: TRBD2
CDR3 DNA: TGCAGTGCTAGAGATATTAGCGGGAAAAGCTCCTACGAGCAGTACTTC
CDR3 protein: CSARDISGKSSYEQYF

J gene: TRBJ2-1
V gene: TRBV29-1
clone size: -
D gene: -
CDR3 DNA: TGCAGCGTTGTAGGGGGGAGGGTGGAATACAATGAGCAGTTCTTC
CDR3 protein: CSVVGGRVEYNEQFF

J gene: TRBJ1-2
V gene: TRBV20-1
clone size: -
D gene: -
CDR3 DNA: TGCAGTGCTAGAGATCTCACCGTTACAAACTATGGCTACACCTTC
CDR3 protein: CSARDLTVTNYGYTF

J gene: TRBJ2-1
V gene: TRBV6-5
clone size: few
D gene: TRBD2
CDR3 DNA: TGTGCCAGCAGTTACCGGGGACTAGCGGCAAATGAGCAGTTCTTC
CDR3 protein: CASSYRGLAANEQFF

J gene: TRBJ2-5
V gene: TRBV5-1
clone size: -
D gene: TRBD2
CDR3 DNA: TGCGCCAGCAGCGTAGCGGGGGCGACTGATGAGACCCAGTACTTC
CDR3 protein: CASSVAGATDETQYF

J gene: TRBJ2-3
V gene: TRBV5-1
clone size: -
D gene: -
CDR3 DNA: TGCGCCAGCGGGGCTGGCACAGATACGCAGTATTTT
CDR3 protein: CASGAGTDTQYF

J gene: TRBJ2-5
V gene: TRBV20-1
clone size: few
D gene: -
CDR3 DNA: TGCAGTACTACAGGGTTAAGGGAGGAGACCCAGTACTTC
CDR3 protein: CSTTGLREETQYF

J gene: TRBJ2-3
V gene: TRBV10-3
clone size: -
D gene: -
CDR3 DNA: TGTGCCATCAGTGAGTCTGACGGGGATACGCAGTATTTT
CDR3 protein: CAISESDGDTQYF